These 23 T cell receptor beta chains were all obtained from the same sample, sequenced in a study of blood T cell repertoires in COVID-19. The assay was immunoSEQ multiplex PCR, and TCRdb's table has in-frame clones only and misses some. The table shows 200,000 to 300,000 clones, with about 85% occurring only once. Material: peripheral blood. These receptor sequences come from a man younger than 35 with active or convalescent COVID-19.

The chain is built from TRBV5-6 and TRBJ1-5, with a tentative D call TRBD1 (5 bases). V was clipped by 4 bases and J by 0 bases, with 17 bases between them. CDR1 SGHDT and CDR2 YYEEEE come from the germline V gene. The CDR3 has 17 amino acids. CDR3 loop: CASSRRQISNSNQPQHF. The CDR3 DNA is TGTGCCAGCAGCAGAAGACAGATCTCCAATAGCAATCAGCCCCAGCATTTT. Full variable domain (missing parts from reference TRBV5-6 and TRBJ1-5): DAGVTQSPTHLIKTRGQQVTLRCSPKSGHDTVSWYQQALGQGPQFIFQYYEEEERQRGNFPDRFSGHQFPNYSSELNVNALLLGDSALYLCASSRRQISNSNQPQHFGDGTRLSIL.

The CDR3, as DNA: TGTGCCAGCAGCGCTAGCGGGAAAAACACCGGGGAGCTGTTTTTT. Its protein product is CASSASGKNTGELFF. The chain has TRBV9 and TRBJ2-2; 9 nucleotides line up with TRBD2. Unmatched junction bases numbered 2, after V lost 3 bases and J lost 2 bases. The CDR3 contains 15 residues. Germline V gene sequence: CDR1 SGDLS, CDR2 YYNGEE. The whole variable domain, remainder taken from reference TRBV9 and TRBJ2-2, is DSGVTQTPKHLITATGQRVTLRCSPRSGDLSVYWYQQSLDQGLQFLIQYYNGEERAKGNILERFSAQQFPDLHSELNLSSLELGDSALYFCASSASGKNTGELFFGEGSRLTVL.

The genes are TRBV6-5 and TRBJ2-3; a weak D match, TRBD2 (5 bases). Trimming pared 2 bases from V and 4 bases from J, leaving 10 bases between. The CDR3 spans 14 residues. The V gene's germline CDR1 is MNHEY and CDR2 SVGAGI. CDR3 region: CASSYGGPPDTQYF. In DNA form, the CDR3 reads TGTGCCAGCAGTTACGGCGGGCCCCCAGATACGCAGTATTTT.

This rearrangement joins TRBV4-3 to TRBJ2-7; 13 bases line up with TRBD2. J was trimmed by 5 bases and V by 3 bases; bases with no gene match: 7. This CDR3 has 16 amino acids. Per the germline V gene, CDR1 is LGHNA and CDR2 is YSLEER. The CDR3 DNA sequence: TGCGCCAGCAGCCACGTCCCGGGACTAGCGGGACACGAGCAGTACTTC. Protein sequence: CASSHVPGLAGHEQYF.

This chain uses TRBV3-1 (or the pseudogene TRBV3-2) with TRBJ2-5; the D gene is possibly TRBD1 (5 bases). Trimming took 4 bases from V and 0 from J, leaving 12 bases between them. This CDR3 contains 15 residues. Germline-derived CDR1 and CDR2 are LGHDT and YNNKEL (reference sequence). In DNA, the CDR3 is TGTGCCAGCAGCCTCAGATGGACAAACCAAGAGACCCAGTACTTC. It encodes CASSLRWTNQETQYF.

This chain links TRBV19 with TRBJ2-5, with 7 nucleotides matching TRBD1. V lost 5 bases, J lost 5 bases, and 5 bases stayed unmatched. The CDR3 extends over 13 amino acids. Germline-derived CDR1 and CDR2 are LNHDA and SQIVND (reference sequence). CDR3 in DNA: TGTGCCAGTAGTCGACAGGGAGAGGAGACCCAGTACTTC. This translates into CASSRQGEETQYF. Based on the CDR3 plus reference TRBV19 and TRBJ2-5, the full variable domain is DGGITQSPKYLFRKEGQNVTLSCEQNLNHDAMYWYRQDPGQGLRLIYYSQIVNDFQKGDIAEGYSVSREKKESFPLTVTSAQKNPTAFYLCASSRQGEETQYFGPGTRLLVL.

The V and J genes are TRBV6-4 and TRBJ2-1; 7 nucleotides match TRBD1. Trimming at V came to 7 bases and at J to 4 bases, leaving 10 bases not matched to a gene. Germline values: CDR1 MRHNA, CDR2 SNTAGT. This CDR3 region has 15 residues. CDR3 bases: TGTGCCAGCAACCTCGGGACAGCGAAGTACAATGAGCAGTTCTTC. This codes for CASNLGTAKYNEQFF.

The CDR3 is CASSLWEGSTDTQYF. In nucleotides, the CDR3 is TGTGCCAGCAGTTTGTGGGAGGGAAGCACAGATACGCAGTATTTT. This chain connects TRBV27 to TRBJ2-3; 7 nucleotides agree with TRBD2. Germline V CDR1 and CDR2: MNHEY, SMNVEV (reference sequence). V was pared by 3 bases and J by 0 bases, with 3 bases of the junction left unmatched. The CDR3 length is 15 residues.

The V call is TRBV2, the J call TRBJ1-5; D is uncertain. Trimming left V 8 bases short and J 3 bases short, with 8 bases between. The CDR3 consists of 12 residues. Germline V gives CDR1 SNHLY, CDR2 FYNNEI. DNA of the CDR3: TGTGCCAGCCACCCCTACAATCAGCCCCAGCATTTT. Its protein product is CASHPYNQPQHF. The full variable domain, completed using reference TRBV2 and TRBJ1-5, is EPEVTQTPSHQVTQMGQEVILRCVPISNHLYFYWYRQILGQKVEFLVSFYNNEISEKSEIFDDQFSVERPDGSNFTLKIRSTKLEDSAMYFCASHPYNQPQHFGDGTRLSIL.

This sequence joins TRBV27 and TRBJ1-6; TRBD1 aligns across 8 bases. CDR3 size: 14 residues. V dropped 2 bases and J dropped 6; count of bases not matched to a gene: 0. Germline V gene data show CDR1 as MNHEY and CDR2 as SMNVEV (reference sequence). The CDR3 DNA reads as TGTGCCAGCAGTTTAACAGGGGGTAATTCACCCCTCCACTTT. It is translated as CASSLTGGNSPLHF.

The rearrangement links TRBV28 to TRBJ2-3; maybe TRBD1 (5 bases). From germline, CDR1 is MDHEN and CDR2 SYDVKM. V dropped 4 bases and J dropped 8 bases, with 10 bases sitting between them. There are 12 residues in the CDR3. The CDR3 loop reads CASSSRVATQYF. The CDR3 DNA is TGTGCCAGCAGTTCCAGGGTAGCTACGCAGTATTTT.

The V gene is TRBV9, the J gene TRBJ1-6, with TRBD1 identical over 10 bases. The CDR3 totals 18 residues. With 4 bases clipped from V and 10 bases from J, the junction kept 17 bases outside the gene matches. Per germline, CDR1 SGDLS and CDR2 YYNGEE. The CDR3 DNA follows: TGTGCCAGCAGCCGGGACAGGGGTTTTCCCGGCGGTGAATCACCCCTCCACTTT. Amino acid sequence: CASSRDRGFPGGESPLHF.

The gene calls are TRBV6-5 and TRBJ1-2; 10 bases fit TRBD1. The germline V gene encodes CDR1 MNHEY and CDR2 SVGAGI. The length of the CDR3 is 14 residues. After removal of 5 bases from V and 6 bases from J, the junction contained 6 bases not matched to a gene. The CDR3 loop reads CASSRQGANNGYTF. The CDR3 DNA reads as TGTGCCAGCAGTAGACAGGGGGCGAATAATGGCTACACCTTC.

This rearrangement joins TRBV5-1 to TRBJ2-3; the match to TRBD1 covers 7 bases. The CDR3 is 15 residues long. The V gene's germline CDR1 is SGHRS and CDR2 YFSETQ. V was clipped by 4 bases and J by 4 bases; unmatched bases: 9. The CDR3 nucleotides are TGCGCCAGCAGCCCAACGGGGACAGTGGCAGATACGCAGTATTTT. As protein: CASSPTGTVADTQYF.

V gene TRBV12-3 or TRBV12-4 combines with J gene TRBJ2-3, with 7 bases identical to TRBD1. The CDR3 sequence is 13 residues long. The junction had 5 bases not matched to a gene; V was cut back by 6 bases and J by 5 bases. As DNA, the CDR3 is TGTGCCAGCAGCGGATACAGGGGAGATACGCAGTATTTT. Protein: CASSGYRGDTQYF.

The rearrangement uses TRBV5-1 and TRBJ1-1; maybe TRBD1 (6 bases). The ends were cut back, 1 base at V and 4 bases at J, with 11 bases in the middle. CDR1 SGHRS and CDR2 YFSETQ come from the germline V gene. This CDR3 is built from 14 residues. Here the CDR3 reads CASSLTQGSTEAFF. In nucleotides, the CDR3 is TGCGCCAGCAGCTTGACCCAGGGGAGCACTGAAGCTTTCTTT. The full variable domain, rest sourced from reference TRBV5-1 and TRBJ1-1, is KAGVTQTPRYLIKTRGQQVTLSCSPISGHRSVSWYQQTPGQGLQFLFEYFSETQRNKGNFPGRFSGRQFSNSRSEMNVSTLELGDSALYLCASSLTQGSTEAFFGQGTRLTVV.

This clone has a single count. This rearrangement joins TRBV18 to TRBJ1-1; possible D gene TRBD1, 5 bases. Germline CDR1 is KGHSH and CDR2 is LQKENI. Trimming removed 4 bases at V and 5 bases at J, with 11 bases between. The CDR3 covers 13 residues. As DNA, the CDR3 is TGTGCCAGCTCACTGGGGCCGGAGACTGAAGCTTTCTTT. It is translated as CASSLGPETEAFF.

The rearrangement links TRBV10-3 to TRBJ1-6; D remains ambiguous. Trimming removed 4 bases from V and 3 bases from J, with 7 bases in between. The CDR3 contains 14 residues. Germline V gene lookup returns CDR1 ENHRY and CDR2 SYGVKD. CDR3 nucleotides: TGTGCCATCAGTGGGGCAGACTATAATTCACCCCTCCACTTT. Translating gives CAISGADYNSPLHF.

V gene TRBV19 combines with J gene TRBJ2-7; 9 bases agree with TRBD2. V shed 5 bases and J 3 bases; nucleotides not matched to a gene: 2. This CDR3 is 13 amino acids long. The germline gives CDR1 LNHDA, CDR2 SQIVND (reference sequence). The CDR3 here is CASSWTSDYEQYF. In DNA form, the CDR3 reads TGTGCCAGTAGTTGGACTAGCGACTACGAGCAGTACTTC.

This chain joins TRBV6-6 and TRBJ2-7, with 7 bases fitting TRBD1. The CDR3 runs to 14 residues. V was pared by 6 bases and J by 4 bases, with 9 bases of the junction left unmatched. Germline loops: CDR1 MNHNY, CDR2 SVGAGI (reference sequence). CDR3 protein: CASSHRQGFYEQYF. CDR3 bases: TGTGCCAGCAGCCATCGACAGGGTTTTTACGAGCAGTACTTC.

This clone was recorded once. This sequence joins TRBV7-8 and TRBJ2-6; D gene uncertain. Looked up from germline, CDR1 is SGHVS and CDR2 is FQNEAQ. Between the trimmed V and J ends, which lost 3 bases and 0 bases, there was a span of 12 bases. The CDR3 is made up of 17 amino acids. The CDR3 DNA reads as TGTGCCAGCAGCTTTAACGGAGCATCCTCTGGGGCCAACGTCCTGACTTTC. It translates to CASSFNGASSGANVLTF.

This chain connects TRBV9 to TRBJ2-1, with 10 positions matching TRBD2. This CDR3 has 16 amino acids. After removal of 0 bases from V and 6 bases from J, the junction contained 6 bases not matched to a gene. Looked up from germline, CDR1 is SGDLS and CDR2 is YYNGEE. CDR3 sequence: CASSVAGLAVTNEQFF. DNA of the CDR3: TGTGCCAGCAGCGTAGCTGGACTAGCGGTAACCAATGAGCAGTTCTTC.

The V gene is TRBV18, the J gene TRBJ1-2; D possibly corresponds to TRBD1 (6 bases). CDR3 length: 14 residues. Germline CDR1 reads KGHSH; CDR2 reads LQKENI. Trimming took 1 base from V and 8 from J, leaving 14 bases between them. The CDR3 DNA follows: TGTGCCAGCTCACCACGACAGGTCGATAGAGGCTACACCTTC. It specifies CASSPRQVDRGYTF.